The clone carrying this TCR beta chain has only a few counts. The V and J ends lost 8 bases and 0 bases, in that order; junction bases with no gene match: 4. Per germline, CDR1 MDHEN and CDR2 SYDVKM. This CDR3 is built from 15 residues. The data stem from a study of T cell repertoires in cytomegalovirus infection. Study-wide context: It can be stated that public TCR beta signatures indicated CMV infection as well as a matching HLA type.

TCRdb reprocessed the reads with MiXCR, giving one entry per CDR3 protein. The sample has more than 150,000 distinct CDR3 sequences, about 21% seen once. The sample comprised PBMCs. The chain uses TRBV28 and TRBJ2-6; 7 bases fit TRBD1. The clonotype originates from a human donor in good health (CMV status not recorded). Some clones in this sample may be carry-over from other donors' samples. This chain's CDR3 is CASLAGGSGANVLTF. The CDR3 DNA reads as TGTGCCAGCCTAGCAGGGGGCTCTGGGGCCAACGTCCTGACTTTC.